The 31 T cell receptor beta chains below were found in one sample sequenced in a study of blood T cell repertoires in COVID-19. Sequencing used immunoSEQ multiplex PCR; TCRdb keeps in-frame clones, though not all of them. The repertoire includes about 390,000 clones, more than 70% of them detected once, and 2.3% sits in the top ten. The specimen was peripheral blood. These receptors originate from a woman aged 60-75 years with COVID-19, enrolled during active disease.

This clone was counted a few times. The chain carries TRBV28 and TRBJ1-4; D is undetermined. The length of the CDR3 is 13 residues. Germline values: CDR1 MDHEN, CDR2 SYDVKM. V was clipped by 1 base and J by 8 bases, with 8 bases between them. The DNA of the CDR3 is TGTGCCAGCAGTTTATCAATGAGGGAAAAACTGTTTTTT. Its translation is CASSLSMREKLFF.

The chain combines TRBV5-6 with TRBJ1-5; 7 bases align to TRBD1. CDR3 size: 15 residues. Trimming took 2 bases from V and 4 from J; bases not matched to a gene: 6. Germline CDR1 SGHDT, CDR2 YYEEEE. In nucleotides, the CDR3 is TGTGCCAGCAGCTTACAGGGGAGTTCGAATCAGCCCCAGCATTTT. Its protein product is CASSLQGSSNQPQHF. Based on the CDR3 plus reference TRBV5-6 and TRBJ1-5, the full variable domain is DAGVTQSPTHLIKTRGQQVTLRCSPKSGHDTVSWYQQALGQGPQFIFQYYEEEERQRGNFPDRFSGHQFPNYSSELNVNALLLGDSALYLCASSLQGSSNQPQHFGDGTRLSIL.

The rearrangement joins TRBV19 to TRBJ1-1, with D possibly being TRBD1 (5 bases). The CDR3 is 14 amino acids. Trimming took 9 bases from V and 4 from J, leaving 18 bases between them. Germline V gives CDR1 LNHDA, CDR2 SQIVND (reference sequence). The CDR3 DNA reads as TGTGCCAGCGAGAGGGAGGGGTACGGCACTGAAGCTTTCTTT. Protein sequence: CASEREGYGTEAFF.

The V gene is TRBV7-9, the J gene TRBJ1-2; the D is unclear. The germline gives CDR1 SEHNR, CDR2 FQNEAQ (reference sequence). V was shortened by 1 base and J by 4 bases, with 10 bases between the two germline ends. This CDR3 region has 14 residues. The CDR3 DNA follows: TGTGCCAGCAGCTTAGGGGCCTTGCTCTATGGCTACACCTTC. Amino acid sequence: CASSLGALLYGYTF.

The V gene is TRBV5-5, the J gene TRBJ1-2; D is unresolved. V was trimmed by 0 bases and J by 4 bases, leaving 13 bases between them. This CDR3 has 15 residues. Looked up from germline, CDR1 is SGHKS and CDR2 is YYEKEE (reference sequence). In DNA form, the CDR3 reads TGTGCCAGCAGCTTGGGGGCAGGTATTCTCTATGGCTACACCTTC. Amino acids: CASSLGAGILYGYTF.

CDR3 bases: TGCGCCAGCAGCCTCGGGGGGGTTTCGCCAGGAGTGAACACTGAAGCTTTCTTT. Translating gives CASSLGGVSPGVNTEAFF. The chain combines TRBV5-1 with TRBJ1-1; D perhaps matches TRBD1 (5 bases). From germline, CDR1 is SGHRS and CDR2 YFSETQ. This CDR3 contains 18 residues. Deletions cut 4 bases from V and 0 bases from J, with 22 bases between.

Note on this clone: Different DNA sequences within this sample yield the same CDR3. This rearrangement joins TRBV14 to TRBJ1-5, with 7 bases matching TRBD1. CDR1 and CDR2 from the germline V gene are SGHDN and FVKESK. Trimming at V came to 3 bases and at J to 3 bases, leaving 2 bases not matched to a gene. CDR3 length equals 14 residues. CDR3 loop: CASSQGTDNQPQHF. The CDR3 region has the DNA TGTGCCAGCAGCCAGGGGACAGACAATCAGCCCCAGCATTTT. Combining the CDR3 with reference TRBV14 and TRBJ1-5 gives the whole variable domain EAGVTQFPSHSVIEKGQTVTLRCDPISGHDNLYWYRRVMGKEIKFLLHFVKESKQDESGMPNNRFLAERTGGTYSTLKVQPAELEDSGVYFCASSQGTDNQPQHFGDGTRLSIL.

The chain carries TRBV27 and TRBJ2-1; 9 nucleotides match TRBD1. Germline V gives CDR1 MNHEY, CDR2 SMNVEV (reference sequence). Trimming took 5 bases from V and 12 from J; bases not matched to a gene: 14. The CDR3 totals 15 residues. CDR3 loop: CASSPRTGVGSPQFF. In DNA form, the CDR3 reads TGTGCCAGCAGTCCTAGGACAGGGGTGGGGTCGCCGCAGTTCTTC.

The CDR3 nucleotides are TGTGCCAGCAGCCCCTGGGGACAGGGTTCGTCCTACGAGCAGTACTTC. This encodes CASSPWGQGSSYEQYF. The chain is built from TRBV7-9 and TRBJ2-7, with 9 bases aligning to TRBD1. Trimming took 5 bases from V and 1 from J; bases not matched to a gene: 9. The germline gives CDR1 SEHNR, CDR2 FQNEAQ (reference sequence). The CDR3 is 16 amino acids.

The DNA for the CDR3 is TGCGCCAGCAGCCCCACAGGGGAACGAGTCGAGCAGTACTTC. Amino acids: CASSPTGERVEQYF. The chain combines TRBV5-1 with TRBJ2-7, with 7 bases identical to TRBD1. The CDR3 is 14 amino acids. CDR1 is SGHRS, CDR2 YFSETQ, per germline. The J segment lost 6 bases and the V segment lost 4 bases, leaving 10 bases of the junction unmatched.

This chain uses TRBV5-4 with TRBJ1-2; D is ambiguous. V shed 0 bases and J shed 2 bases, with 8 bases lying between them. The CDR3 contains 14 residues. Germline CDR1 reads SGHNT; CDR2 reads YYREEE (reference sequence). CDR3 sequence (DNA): TGTGCCAGCAGCTTGGACAGACTAAACTATGGCTACACCTTC. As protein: CASSLDRLNYGYTF.

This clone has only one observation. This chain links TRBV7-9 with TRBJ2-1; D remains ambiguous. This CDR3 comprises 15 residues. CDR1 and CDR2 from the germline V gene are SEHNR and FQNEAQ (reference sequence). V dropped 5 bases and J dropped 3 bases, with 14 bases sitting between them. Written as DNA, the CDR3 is TGTGCCAGCAGCCCCTTACGACTCCTCTACAATGAGCAGTTCTTC. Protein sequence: CASSPLRLLYNEQFF.

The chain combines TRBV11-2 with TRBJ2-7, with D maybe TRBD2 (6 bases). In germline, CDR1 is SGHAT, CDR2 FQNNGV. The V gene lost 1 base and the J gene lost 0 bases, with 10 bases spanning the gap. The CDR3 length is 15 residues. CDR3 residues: CASSLGRDVSYEQYF. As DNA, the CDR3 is TGTGCCAGCAGCTTAGGGCGGGACGTCTCCTACGAGCAGTACTTC. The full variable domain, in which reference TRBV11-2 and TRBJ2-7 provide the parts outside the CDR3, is EAGVAQSPRYKIIEKRQSVAFWCNPISGHATLYWYQQILGQGPKLLIQFQNNGVVDDSQLPKDRFSAERLKGVDSTLKIQPAKLEDSAVYLCASSLGRDVSYEQYFGPGTRLTVT.

CDR3 in amino acids: CASSQDGDRGQPQHF. The CDR3 nucleotides read TGTGCCAGCAGCCAAGATGGGGACAGGGGTCAGCCCCAGCATTTT. The V and J genes are TRBV4-2 and TRBJ1-5; TRBD1 aligns across 10 bases. The CDR3 totals 15 residues. The V gene end was trimmed by 0 bases and the J gene end by 6 bases; junction bases not matched to a gene: 2. Germline V lookup: CDR1 LGHNA, CDR2 YNFKEQ.

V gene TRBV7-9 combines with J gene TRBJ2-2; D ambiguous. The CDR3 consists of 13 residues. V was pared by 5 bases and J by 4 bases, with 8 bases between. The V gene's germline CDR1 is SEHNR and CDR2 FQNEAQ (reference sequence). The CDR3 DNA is TGTGCCAGCAGCCCTATGGTCACCGGGGAGCTGTTTTTT. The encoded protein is CASSPMVTGELFF. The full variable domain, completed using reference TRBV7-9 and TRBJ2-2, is DTGVSQNPRHKITKRGQNVTFRCDPISEHNRLYWYRQTLGQGPEFLTYFQNEAQLEKSRLLSDRFSAERPKGSFSTLEIQRTEQGDSAMYLCASSPMVTGELFFGEGSRLTVL.

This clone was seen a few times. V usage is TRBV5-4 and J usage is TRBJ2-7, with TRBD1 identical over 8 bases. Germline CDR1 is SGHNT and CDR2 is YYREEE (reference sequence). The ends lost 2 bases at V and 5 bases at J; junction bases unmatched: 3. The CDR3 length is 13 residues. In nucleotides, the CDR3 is TGTGCCAGCAGCTTCGGGGACAGGCACGAGCAGTACTTC. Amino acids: CASSFGDRHEQYF. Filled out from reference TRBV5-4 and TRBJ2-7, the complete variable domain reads ETGVTQSPTHLIKTRGQQVTLRCSSQSGHNTVSWYQQALGQGPQFIFQYYREEENGRGNFPPRFSGLQFPNYSSELNVNALELDDSALYLCASSFGDRHEQYFGPGTRLTVT.

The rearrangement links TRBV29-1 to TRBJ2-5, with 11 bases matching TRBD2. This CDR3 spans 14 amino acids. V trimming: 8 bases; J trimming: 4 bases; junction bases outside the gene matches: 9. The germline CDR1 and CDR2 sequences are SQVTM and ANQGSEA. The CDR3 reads CSTVALAGGETQYF. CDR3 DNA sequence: TGCAGCACCGTCGCGCTAGCGGGGGGAGAGACCCAGTACTTC.

The CDR3 sequence is CASSPPGGPQQPQHF. As DNA, the CDR3 is TGTGCCAGCAGTCCCCCGGGAGGGCCCCAACAGCCCCAGCATTTT. J is TRBJ1-5 and V is TRBV27; D gene uncertain. The CDR3 is made up of 15 amino acids. V was trimmed by 5 bases and J by 7 bases, leaving 18 bases between them. Germline values: CDR1 MNHEY, CDR2 SMNVEV (reference sequence).

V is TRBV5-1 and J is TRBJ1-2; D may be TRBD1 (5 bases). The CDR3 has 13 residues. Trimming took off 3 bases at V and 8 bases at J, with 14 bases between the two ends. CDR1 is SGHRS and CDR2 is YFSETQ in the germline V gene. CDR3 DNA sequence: TGCGCCAGCAGCTCCCAGGGCGAAGGGGGCTACACCTTC. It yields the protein CASSSQGEGGYTF.

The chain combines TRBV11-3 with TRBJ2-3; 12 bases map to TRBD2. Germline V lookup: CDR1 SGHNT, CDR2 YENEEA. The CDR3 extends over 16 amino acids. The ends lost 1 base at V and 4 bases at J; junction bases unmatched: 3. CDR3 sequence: CASSLGTSGGPDTQYF. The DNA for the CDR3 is TGTGCCAGCAGCTTAGGTACTAGCGGGGGGCCAGATACGCAGTATTTT.

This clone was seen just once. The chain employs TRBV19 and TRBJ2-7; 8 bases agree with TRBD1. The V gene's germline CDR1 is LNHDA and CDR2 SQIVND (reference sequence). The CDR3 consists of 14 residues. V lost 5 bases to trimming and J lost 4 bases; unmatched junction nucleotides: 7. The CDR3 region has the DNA TGTGCCAGTAGTTCGGGGACAGGTCGATACGAGCAGTACTTC. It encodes CASSSGTGRYEQYF. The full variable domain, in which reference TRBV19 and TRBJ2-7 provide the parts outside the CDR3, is DGGITQSPKYLFRKEGQNVTLSCEQNLNHDAMYWYRQDPGQGLRLIYYSQIVNDFQKGDIAEGYSVSREKKESFPLTVTSAQKNPTAFYLCASSSGTGRYEQYFGPGTRLTVT.

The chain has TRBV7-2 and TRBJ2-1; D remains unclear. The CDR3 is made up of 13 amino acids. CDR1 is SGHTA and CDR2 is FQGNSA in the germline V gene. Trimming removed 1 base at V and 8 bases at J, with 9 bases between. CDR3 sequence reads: CASSLVFGDEQFF. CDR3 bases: TGTGCCAGCAGCTTAGTATTTGGAGATGAGCAGTTCTTC.

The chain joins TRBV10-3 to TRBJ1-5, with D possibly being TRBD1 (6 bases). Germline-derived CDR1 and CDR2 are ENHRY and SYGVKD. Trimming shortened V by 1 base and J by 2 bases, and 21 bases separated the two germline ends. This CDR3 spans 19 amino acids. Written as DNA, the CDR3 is TGTGCCATCAGTGAGTTTATTAAAGGGGACACACCACGCAATCAGCCCCAGCATTTT. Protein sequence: CAISEFIKGDTPRNQPQHF.

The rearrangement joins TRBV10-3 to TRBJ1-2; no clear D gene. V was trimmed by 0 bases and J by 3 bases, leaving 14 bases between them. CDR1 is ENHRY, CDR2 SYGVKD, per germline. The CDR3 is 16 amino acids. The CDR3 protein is CAISESSVRSYYGYTF. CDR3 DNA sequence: TGTGCCATCAGTGAGTCTTCCGTACGGTCCTACTATGGCTACACCTTC.

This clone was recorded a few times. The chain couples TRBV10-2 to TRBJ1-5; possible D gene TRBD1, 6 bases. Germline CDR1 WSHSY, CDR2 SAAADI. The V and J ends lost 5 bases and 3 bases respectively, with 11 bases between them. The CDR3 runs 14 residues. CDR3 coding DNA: TGCGCCAGCAGTCCCTCAGGGGACAATCAGCCCCAGCATTTT. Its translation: CASSPSGDNQPQHF.

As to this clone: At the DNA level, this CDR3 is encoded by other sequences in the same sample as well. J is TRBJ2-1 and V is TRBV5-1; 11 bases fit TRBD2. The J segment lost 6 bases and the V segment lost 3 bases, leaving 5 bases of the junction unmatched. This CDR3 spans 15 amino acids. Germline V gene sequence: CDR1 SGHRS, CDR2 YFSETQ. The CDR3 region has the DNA TGCGCCAGCAGCTCTGGGCTAGCGGGGGGCAATGAGCAGTTCTTC. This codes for CASSSGLAGGNEQFF.

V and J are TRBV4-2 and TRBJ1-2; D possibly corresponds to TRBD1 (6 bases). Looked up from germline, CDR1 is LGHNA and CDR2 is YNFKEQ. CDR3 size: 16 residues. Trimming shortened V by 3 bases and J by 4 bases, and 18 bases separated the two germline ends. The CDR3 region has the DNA TGTGCCAGCAGCCAGTCCTGGACAGAAGTCGCCTATGGCTACACCTTC. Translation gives CASSQSWTEVAYGYTF.

The CDR3, as DNA: TGTGCCAGTAGACCAGGGGGCGCGGATGGCTACACCTTC. Its protein product is CASRPGGADGYTF. The chain links TRBV19 to TRBJ1-2; 8 bases line up with TRBD1. This CDR3 contains 13 residues. Losses at the gene ends were 6 bases for V and 6 bases for J; bases not matched to a gene: 6. The germline gives CDR1 LNHDA, CDR2 SQIVND (reference sequence).

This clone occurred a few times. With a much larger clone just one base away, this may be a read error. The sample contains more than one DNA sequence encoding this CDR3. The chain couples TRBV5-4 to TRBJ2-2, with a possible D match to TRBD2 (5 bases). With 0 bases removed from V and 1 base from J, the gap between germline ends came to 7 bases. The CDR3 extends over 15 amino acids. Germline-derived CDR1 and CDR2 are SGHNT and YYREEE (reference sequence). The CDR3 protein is CASSLAGVNTGELFF. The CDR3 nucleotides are TGTGCCAGCAGCTTGGCCGGGGTGAACACCGGGGAGCTGTTTTTT.

The CDR3 nucleotides read TGCGCCAGCAGCTTGGGCGACAGGGCGGATGAGCAGTTCTTC. Amino acids: CASSLGDRADEQFF. This chain links TRBV5-1 with TRBJ2-1; 7 bases match TRBD1. Germline lookup yields CDR1 SGHRS and CDR2 YFSETQ. V was pared by 0 bases and J by 8 bases, with 5 bases of the junction left unmatched. The CDR3 runs 14 residues. The full variable domain, with the rest looked up from reference TRBV5-1 and TRBJ2-1, is KAGVTQTPRYLIKTRGQQVTLSCSPISGHRSVSWYQQTPGQGLQFLFEYFSETQRNKGNFPGRFSGRQFSNSRSEMNVSTLELGDSALYLCASSLGDRADEQFFGPGTRLTVL.

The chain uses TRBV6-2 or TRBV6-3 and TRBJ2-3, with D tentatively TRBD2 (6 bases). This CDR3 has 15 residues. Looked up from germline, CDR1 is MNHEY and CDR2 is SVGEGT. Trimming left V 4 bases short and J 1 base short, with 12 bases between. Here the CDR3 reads CASSWDSPGTDTQYF. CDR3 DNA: TGTGCCAGCAGTTGGGACTCCCCTGGCACAGATACGCAGTATTTT.